The rows below give T cell receptor beta chains drawn from one sample of a study of blood T cell repertoires in COVID-19. Clones were read by immunoSEQ multiplex PCR, and TCRdb kept only the in-frame ones, dropping some. The data contain about 240,000 clones, roughly 83% of them seen just once; the ten biggest clones take up roughly 9.6%. The source material was peripheral blood. Receptor source: a woman of 80 years or more with acute or convalescent COVID-19. Each CDR3 is given with its conserved first and last residue. Each record gives: V gene, clone size, D gene, J gene, CDR3 protein, CDR3 DNA. A D gene is named only where the DNA matches it firmly. Where a row states a size, it is once, few, many or the class of an expanded clone; other rows omit it.

TRBV9,.,TRBD1,TRBJ1-1,CASSVAAGGYAEAFF,TGTGCCAGCAGCGTAGCGGCAGGGGGCTACGCTGAAGCTTTCTTT
TRBV5-1,.,TRBD2,TRBJ2-7,CASSWQLAGASIDEQYF,TGCGCCAGCAGCTGGCAACTAGCGGGGGCCTCGATCGACGAGCAGTACTTC
TRBV5-6,.,TRBD1,TRBJ1-5,CASSLGQLQPQHF,TGTGCCAGCAGCCTGGGACAGCTCCAGCCCCAGCATTTT
TRBV27,.,.,TRBJ2-6,CASSSPGSGANVLTF,TGTGCCAGCAGTTCGCCAGGGTCTGGGGCCAACGTCCTGACTTTC
TRBV7-7,.,TRBD2,TRBJ2-1,CASSPGGGGNNEQFF,TGTGCTAGCAGCCCCGGCGGGGGGGGAAACAATGAGCAGTTCTTC
TRBV28,.,.,TRBJ1-2,CASSWGESNYGYTF,TGTGCCAGCAGTTGGGGGGAATCTAACTATGGCTACACCTTC
TRBV29-1,.,TRBD2,TRBJ2-1,CSVDGTSGGAVNEQFF,TGCAGCGTTGATGGGACTAGCGGGGGGGCGGTCAATGAGCAGTTCTTC
TRBV7-8,.,.,TRBJ1-5,CASSRTSDQPQHF,TGTGCCAGCAGCCGGACATCAGATCAGCCCCAGCATTTT
TRBV24-1,.,TRBD2,TRBJ2-3,CATSGGPDTQYF,TGTGCCACCTCGGGGGGGCCGGATACGCAGTATTTT
TRBV7-8,.,TRBD1,TRBJ2-7,CASSLDRIYEQYF,TGTGCCAGCAGCCTGGACAGGATCTACGAGCAGTACTTC
TRBV2,.,TRBD1,TRBJ1-5,CASSGGGGAYILGNQPQHF,TGTGCCAGCAGTGGAGGAGGGGGCGCCTACATCCTGGGCAATCAGCCCCAGCATTTT
TRBV7-7,.,.,TRBJ2-3,CASSLGRDADTQYF,TGTGCTAGCAGCTTAGGCAGGGATGCAGATACGCAGTATTTT
TRBV6-5,.,TRBD1,TRBJ2-7,CASSPGQGLYEQYF,TGTGCCAGCAGCCCGGGACAGGGATTATACGAGCAGTACTTC
TRBV4-1,.,TRBD2,TRBJ2-3,CASSRTLAGSTDTQYF,TGCGCCAGCAGCCGGACCCTAGCGGGGAGCACAGATACGCAGTATTTT
TRBV24-1,few,TRBD1,TRBJ2-1,CATSDSAVGQGNNEQFF,TGTGCCACCAGTGACTCGGCCGTAGGACAGGGTAACAATGAGCAGTTCTTC
TRBV5-4,.,TRBD2,TRBJ2-1,CASSSRLSSGGRYNEQFF,TGTGCCAGCAGCTCCAGGCTCAGTAGCGGGGGCCGATACAATGAGCAGTTCTTC
TRBV7-2,.,.,TRBJ2-3,CASSLEGRVRTDTQYF,TGTGCCAGCAGCTTAGAGGGCAGGGTACGCACAGATACGCAGTATTTT
TRBV24-1,.,TRBD1,TRBJ2-5,CATSLQGAETQYF,TGTGCCACTTCACTCCAGGGGGCTGAGACCCAGTACTTC
TRBV6-1,many,TRBD1,TRBJ1-6,CASSEAGTVSPLHF,TGTGCCAGCAGTGAAGCGGGGACAGTTTCACCCCTCCACTTT
TRBV11-1,once,.,TRBJ1-1,CASSARGFSEAFF,TGTGCCAGCAGCGCGCGAGGGTTCTCTGAAGCTTTCTTT
TRBV11-2,.,.,TRBJ1-3,CASSLGQGGGNTIYF,TGTGCCAGCAGCCTAGGCCAGGGAGGGGGAAACACCATATATTTT
TRBV2,once,.,TRBJ1-5,CASSEGQPSNQPQHF,TGTGCCAGCAGTGAAGGACAACCTAGCAATCAGCCCCAGCATTTT
TRBV7-2,.,TRBD2,TRBJ2-5,CASSSGLAGSQGAQYF,TGTGCCAGCAGCTCAGGACTAGCGGGGAGTCAAGGGGCCCAGTACTTC
TRBV6-5,once,.,TRBJ1-2,CASKEGGGNSDGYTF,TGTGCCAGCAAAGAAGGGGGGGGAAATTCGGATGGCTACACCTTC
TRBV19,.,.,TRBJ1-1,CASSIEGGTEAFF,TGTGCCAGTAGTATAGAGGGGGGGACTGAAGCTTTCTTT
TRBV19,once,TRBD1,TRBJ1-1,CASSPWTGPTEAFF,TGTGCCAGTAGCCCATGGACAGGGCCCACTGAAGCTTTCTTT
TRBV19,.,TRBD1,TRBJ1-2,CASSSEGLGQGHGYTF,TGTGCCAGTAGTTCGGAGGGGCTGGGACAGGGCCATGGCTACACCTTC
TRBV7-9,.,.,TRBJ2-5,CASSLRLDGETQYF,TGTGCCAGCAGCTTAAGACTAGATGGGGAGACCCAGTACTTC
TRBV2,.,TRBD1,TRBJ2-3,CASSLLTGGGDTQYF,TGTGCCAGCAGCCTCCTGACAGGGGGCGGGGATACGCAGTATTTT
TRBV29-1,.,TRBD2,TRBJ2-3,CSVDSGGASTQYF,TGCAGCGTTGACTCGGGGGGGGCCTCTACGCAGTATTTT
TRBV2,few,.,TRBJ2-1,CATGGWVGNEQFF,TGTGCCACCGGCGGGTGGGTTGGCAATGAGCAGTTCTTC